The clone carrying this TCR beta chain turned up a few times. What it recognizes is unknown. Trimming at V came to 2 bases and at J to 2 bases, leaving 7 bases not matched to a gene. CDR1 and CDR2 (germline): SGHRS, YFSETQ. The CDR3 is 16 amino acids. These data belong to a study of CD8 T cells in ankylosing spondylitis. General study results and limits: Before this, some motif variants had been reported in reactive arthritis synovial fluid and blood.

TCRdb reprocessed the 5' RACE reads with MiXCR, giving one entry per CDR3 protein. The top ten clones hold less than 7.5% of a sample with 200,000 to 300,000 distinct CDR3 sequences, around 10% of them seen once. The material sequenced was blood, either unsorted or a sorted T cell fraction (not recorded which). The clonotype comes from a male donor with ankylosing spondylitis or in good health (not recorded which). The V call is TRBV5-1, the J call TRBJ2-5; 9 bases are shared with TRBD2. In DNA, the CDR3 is TGCGCCAGCAGCTTAGGAGCGGGGGGACTACAAGAGACCCAGTACTTC. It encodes CASSLGAGGLQETQYF.